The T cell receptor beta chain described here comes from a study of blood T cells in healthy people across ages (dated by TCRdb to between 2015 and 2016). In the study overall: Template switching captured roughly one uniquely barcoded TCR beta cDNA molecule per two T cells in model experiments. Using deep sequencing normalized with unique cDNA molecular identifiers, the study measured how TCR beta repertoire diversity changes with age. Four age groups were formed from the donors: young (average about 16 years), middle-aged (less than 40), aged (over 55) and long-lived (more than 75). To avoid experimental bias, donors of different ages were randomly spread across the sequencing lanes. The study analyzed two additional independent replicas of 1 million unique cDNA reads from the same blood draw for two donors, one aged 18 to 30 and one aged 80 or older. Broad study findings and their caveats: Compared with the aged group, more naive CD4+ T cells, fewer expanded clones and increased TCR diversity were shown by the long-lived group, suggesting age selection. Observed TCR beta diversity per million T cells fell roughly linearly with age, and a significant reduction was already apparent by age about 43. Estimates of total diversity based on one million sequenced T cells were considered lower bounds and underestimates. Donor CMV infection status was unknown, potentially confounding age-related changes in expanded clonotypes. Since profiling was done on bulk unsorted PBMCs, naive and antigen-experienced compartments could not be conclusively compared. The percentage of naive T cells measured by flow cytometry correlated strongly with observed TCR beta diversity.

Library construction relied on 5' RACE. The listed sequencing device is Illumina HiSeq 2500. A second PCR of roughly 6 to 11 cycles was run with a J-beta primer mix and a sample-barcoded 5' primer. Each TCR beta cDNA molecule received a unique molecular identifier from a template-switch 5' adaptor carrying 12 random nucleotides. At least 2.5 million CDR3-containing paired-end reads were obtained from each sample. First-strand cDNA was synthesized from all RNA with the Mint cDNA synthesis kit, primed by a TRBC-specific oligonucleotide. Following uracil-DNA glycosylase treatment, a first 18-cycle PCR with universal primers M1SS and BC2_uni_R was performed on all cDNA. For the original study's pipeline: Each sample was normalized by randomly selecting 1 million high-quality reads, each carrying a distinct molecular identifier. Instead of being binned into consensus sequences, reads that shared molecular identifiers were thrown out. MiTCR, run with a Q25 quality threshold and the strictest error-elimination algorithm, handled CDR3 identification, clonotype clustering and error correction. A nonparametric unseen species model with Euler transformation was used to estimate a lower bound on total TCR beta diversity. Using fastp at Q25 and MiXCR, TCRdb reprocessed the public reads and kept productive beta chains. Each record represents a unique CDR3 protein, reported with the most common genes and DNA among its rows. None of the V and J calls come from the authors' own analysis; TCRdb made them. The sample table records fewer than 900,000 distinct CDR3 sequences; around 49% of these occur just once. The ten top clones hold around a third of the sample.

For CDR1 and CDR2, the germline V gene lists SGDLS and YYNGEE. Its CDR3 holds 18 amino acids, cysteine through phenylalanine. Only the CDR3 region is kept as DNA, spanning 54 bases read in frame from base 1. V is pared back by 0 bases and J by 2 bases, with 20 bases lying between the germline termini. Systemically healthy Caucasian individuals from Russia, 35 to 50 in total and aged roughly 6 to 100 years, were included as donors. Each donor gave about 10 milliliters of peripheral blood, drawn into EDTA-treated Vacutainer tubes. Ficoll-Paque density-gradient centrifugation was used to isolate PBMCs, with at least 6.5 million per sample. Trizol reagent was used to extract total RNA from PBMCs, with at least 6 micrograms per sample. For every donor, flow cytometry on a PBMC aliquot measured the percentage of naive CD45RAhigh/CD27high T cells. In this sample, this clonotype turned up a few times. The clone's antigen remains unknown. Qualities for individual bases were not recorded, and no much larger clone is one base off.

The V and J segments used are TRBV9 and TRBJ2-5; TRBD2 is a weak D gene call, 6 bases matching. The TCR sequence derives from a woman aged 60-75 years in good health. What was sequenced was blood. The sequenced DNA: TGTGCCAGCAGCGTAGAGGCGGGACTGGCTACAAGTCAAGAGACCCAGTACTTC. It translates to CASSVEAGLATSQETQYF.